The 32 T cell receptor beta chains below were found in one sample sequenced in a study of shared clonotypes between healthy human individuals (dated by TCRdb to the early 2020s). Library preparation employed the immunoSEQ multiplex PCR assay. TCRdb holds this immuneACCESS table with in-frame rearrangements only. Some clones are missing; in checked studies, unresolved V genes explain under half, and the rest has no known cause. The table for this sample lists hundreds of thousands of clones; just over 95% of them were counted only once. Jointly, the top ten make up 0.25% to 0.35% of the sample. Sequences were obtained from memory CD8+ T cells sorted from blood. Read against the paper, the sample's cell subset or site label means: CD45RO+ cells pooled with CCR7-negative TemRA cells. The receptors originated from a man aged 25-45 years in good health.

This clone was picked up one time. J is TRBJ2-3 and V is TRBV2; no clear D gene. V was trimmed by 4 bases and J by 2 bases, leaving 4 bases between them. The germline V gene has CDR1 SNHLY and CDR2 FYNNEI. The CDR3 is 12 amino acids. The DNA of the CDR3 is TGTGCCAGCAGTGCTGACACAGATACGCAGTATTTT. Its translation is CASSADTDTQYF.

The rearrangement uses TRBV4-1 and TRBJ2-3; the D gene is possibly TRBD2 (6 bases). This CDR3 contains 16 residues. Germline assignment: CDR1 MGHRA and CDR2 YSYEKL. Between the trimmed V and J ends, which lost 1 base and 0 bases, there was a span of 11 bases. The CDR3 DNA reads TGCGCCAGCAGCCAAGTTCCCGGGACTAGCACAGATACGCAGTATTTT. Translating gives CASSQVPGTSTDTQYF.

V gene TRBV29-1 combines with J gene TRBJ2-5, with D possibly TRBD1 on 6 matching bases. The CDR3 runs 13 residues. With 6 bases removed from V and 4 bases from J, the gap between germline ends came to 15 bases. Germline-derived CDR1 and CDR2 are SQVTM and ANQGSEA. As DNA, the CDR3 is TGCAGCGTGCTTACAGGGACCCCAGAGACCCAGTACTTC. Its translation: CSVLTGTPETQYF. The full variable domain, in which reference TRBV29-1 and TRBJ2-5 provide the parts outside the CDR3, is SAVISQKPSRDICQRGTSLTIQCQVDSQVTMMFWYRQQPGQSLTLIATANQGSEATYESGFVIDKFPISRPNLTFSTLTVSNMSPEDSSIYLCSVLTGTPETQYFGPGTRLLVL.

This sequence joins TRBV19 and TRBJ2-1; 9 nucleotides agree with TRBD2. With V trimmed by 6 bases and J by 7 bases, 13 bases remained unmatched. The CDR3 is made up of 16 amino acids. Germline V gives CDR1 LNHDA, CDR2 SQIVND (reference sequence). The CDR3 DNA is TGTGCCAGTAGGAACCCAAGACTAGCGGAGGTAAATGAGCAGTTCTTC. Protein sequence: CASRNPRLAEVNEQFF. The variable domain in full, with the rest retrieved from reference TRBV19 and TRBJ2-1, is DGGITQSPKYLFRKEGQNVTLSCEQNLNHDAMYWYRQDPGQGLRLIYYSQIVNDFQKGDIAEGYSVSREKKESFPLTVTSAQKNPTAFYLCASRNPRLAEVNEQFFGPGTRLTVL.

The J gene is TRBJ2-7, the V gene TRBV5-1; D remains unclear. Germline V gene sequence: CDR1 SGHRS, CDR2 YFSETQ. The CDR3 is made up of 13 amino acids. The V end lost 0 bases, the J end lost 3 bases, and 7 bases lay between the germline ends. Here the CDR3 DNA reads TGCGCCAGCAGCTTGGAGGGCCTCTACGAGCAGTACTTC. It is translated as CASSLEGLYEQYF.

The J gene is TRBJ1-1, the V gene TRBV30; 11 bases are shared with TRBD1. Trimming at V came to 1 base and at J to 5 bases, leaving 9 bases not matched to a gene. The germline V gene has CDR1 GTSNPN and CDR2 SVGIG (reference sequence). The CDR3 has 16 amino acids. CDR3 DNA: TGTGCCTGGAGTGAACCCCGGGACAGGGGGAGGACTGAAGCTTTCTTT. This codes for CAWSEPRDRGRTEAFF. Full variable domain (missing parts from reference TRBV30 and TRBJ1-1): SQTIHQWPATLVQPVGSPLSLECTVEGTSNPNLYWYRQAAGRGLQLLFYSVGIGQISSEVPQNLSASRPQDRQFILSSKKLLLSDSGFYLCAWSEPRDRGRTEAFFGQGTRLTVV.

V usage is TRBV14 and J usage is TRBJ2-7, with D unclear. CDR3 size: 13 residues. V lost 2 bases and J 2 bases, leaving 7 bases between the germline ends. Per the germline V gene, CDR1 is SGHDN and CDR2 is FVKESK. CDR3 loop: CASSQSSPYEQYF. The CDR3 DNA sequence: TGTGCCAGCAGCCAATCGTCCCCCTACGAGCAGTACTTC.

CDR3: CSAEPGPSTDTQYF. CDR3 sequence (DNA): TGCAGCGCAGAGCCGGGACCTAGCACAGATACGCAGTATTTT. This rearrangement joins TRBV29-1 to TRBJ2-3; D possibly matches TRBD1 or TRBD2 (5 bases each). Germline-derived CDR1 and CDR2 are SQVTM and ANQGSEA. The CDR3 extends over 14 amino acids. Trimming took 7 bases from V and 0 from J, leaving 14 bases between them.

This clone has a single count. This rearrangement joins TRBV30 to TRBJ1-4; tentative D call: TRBD1 (5 bases). Germline CDR1 and CDR2: GTSNPN and SVGIG (reference sequence). This CDR3 contains 12 residues. Trimming stripped 3 bases from V and 4 bases from J, with 6 bases between. CDR3 sequence: CAWRGRNEKLFF. For the CDR3, the DNA is TGTGCCTGGAGGGGGCGTAATGAAAAACTGTTTTTT.

V usage is TRBV14 and J usage is TRBJ2-7; TRBD2 might be the D (5 bases). CDR3 length equals 14 residues. CDR1 is SGHDN, CDR2 FVKESK, per germline. Deletions cut 0 bases from V and 6 bases from J, with 12 bases between. Here the CDR3 reads CASSQDPGLSEQYF. CDR3 DNA sequence: TGTGCCAGCAGCCAAGATCCGGGGTTGAGCGAGCAGTACTTC.

This chain uses TRBV5-8 with TRBJ2-7; the match to TRBD1 covers 10 bases. This CDR3 is built from 15 residues. The V and J ends lost 9 bases and 2 bases, in that order; junction bases with no gene match: 11. Germline V CDR1 and CDR2: SGHTS, YDEGEE. CDR3 coding DNA: TGTGCCACCCTAAACGGGGGGACAGGGGCCTACGAGCAGTACTTC. Amino acids: CATLNGGTGAYEQYF. Filled out from reference TRBV5-8 and TRBJ2-7, the complete variable domain reads EAGVTQSPTHLIKTRGQQATLRCSPISGHTSVYWYQQALGLGLQFLLWYDEGEERNRGNFPPRFSGRQFPNYSSELNVNALELEDSALYLCATLNGGTGAYEQYFGPGTRLTVT.

The chain has TRBV10-3 and TRBJ2-1; D possibly corresponds to TRBD2 (7 bases). Germline lookup yields CDR1 ENHRY and CDR2 SYGVKD. The length of the CDR3 is 12 residues. The V end was cut by 4 bases, the J end by 9 bases, with 10 bases between. This CDR3 reads CAISGGGVEQFF. The CDR3 coding sequence is TGTGCCATCAGTGGAGGGGGGGTTGAGCAGTTCTTC.

The chain has TRBV30 and TRBJ1-3; D uncertain. The germline CDR1 and CDR2 sequences are GTSNPN and SVGIG (reference sequence). V was trimmed by 1 base and J by 0 bases, leaving 16 bases between them. CDR3 length: 17 amino acids. Here the CDR3 reads CAWSDLLGHHSGNTIYF. The DNA of the CDR3 is TGTGCCTGGAGTGACTTGTTGGGTCACCACTCTGGAAACACCATATATTTT. The full variable domain, its missing parts supplied by reference TRBV30 and TRBJ1-3, is SQTIHQWPATLVQPVGSPLSLECTVEGTSNPNLYWYRQAAGRGLQLLFYSVGIGQISSEVPQNLSASRPQDRQFILSSKKLLLSDSGFYLCAWSDLLGHHSGNTIYFGEGSWLTVV.

The chain links TRBV7-9 to TRBJ1-2; 8 nucleotides align to TRBD1. J was trimmed by 5 bases and V by 5 bases; bases with no gene match: 16. Germline V gene lookup returns CDR1 SEHNR and CDR2 FQNEAQ (reference sequence). The CDR3 loop spans 17 amino acids. Written as DNA, the CDR3 is TGTGCCAGCAGCGGGCAGGGGGCTGTGACAGCCTCTTATGGCTACACCTTC. It is translated as CASSGQGAVTASYGYTF.

This clone has just one count. The gene calls are TRBV6-5 and TRBJ2-7; 7 positions agree with TRBD2. Germline trimming cut 4 bases from V and 0 bases from J; bases unmatched to any gene: 3. CDR3 size: 14 residues. Germline V gene lookup returns CDR1 MNHEY and CDR2 SVGAGI. This CDR3 is CASSSSGNSYEQYF. In nucleotides, the CDR3 is TGTGCCAGCAGTTCAAGCGGGAACTCCTACGAGCAGTACTTC.

The chain couples TRBV6-1 to TRBJ2-3; 8 bases line up with TRBD2. This CDR3 comprises 14 residues. Germline V lookup: CDR1 MNHNS, CDR2 SASEGT. Trimming removed 7 bases from V and 6 bases from J; junction bases left unmatched: 9. CDR3 bases: TGTGCCAGCACCGGGACTAGTCGACGGGATACGCAGTATTTT. Translating gives CASTGTSRRDTQYF.

The gene calls are TRBV5-1 and TRBJ2-5; D remains ambiguous. The CDR3 is 17 residues long. In germline, CDR1 is SGHRS, CDR2 YFSETQ. V was clipped by 0 bases and J by 5 bases, with 20 bases between them. The CDR3 loop is CASSLADFMASGETQYF. The CDR3 nucleotides are TGCGCCAGCAGCTTGGCCGATTTTATGGCCAGTGGTGAGACCCAGTACTTC.

This clone has a single count. This chain links TRBV7-8 with TRBJ2-6; 9 nucleotides line up with TRBD2. Germline V CDR1 and CDR2: SGHVS, FQNEAQ. The length of the CDR3 is 17 residues. V lost 5 bases and J lost 0; bases outside the gene matches: 5. The CDR3 DNA sequence: TGTGCCAGCAGCGTCGCTAGCGGGAACTCTGGGGCCAACGTCCTGACTTTC. As protein: CASSVASGNSGANVLTF.

Here the CDR3 DNA reads TGCGCCAGCAGCTTGGACCGCCAGAACACTGAAGCTTTCTTT. As protein: CASSLDRQNTEAFF. The chain combines TRBV5-1 with TRBJ1-1, with D uncertain. CDR1 is SGHRS and CDR2 is YFSETQ in the germline V gene. This CDR3 is 14 amino acids long. Trimming shortened V by 0 bases and J by 1 base, and 7 bases separated the two germline ends.

This chain uses TRBV2 with TRBJ2-7; the match to TRBD1 covers 8 bases. CDR1 is SNHLY, CDR2 FYNNEI, per germline. The CDR3 length is 13 residues. J lost 4 bases, V lost 3 bases, and 2 bases had no gene match. The CDR3 coding sequence is TGTGCCAGCAGTGAGCAGGGGGCGTACGAGCAGTACTTC. It codes for CASSEQGAYEQYF. Based on the CDR3 plus reference TRBV2 and TRBJ2-7, the full variable domain is EPEVTQTPSHQVTQMGQEVILRCVPISNHLYFYWYRQILGQKVEFLVSFYNNEISEKSEIFDDQFSVERPDGSNFTLKIRSTKLEDSAMYFCASSEQGAYEQYFGPGTRLTVT.

The V gene is TRBV11-2, the J gene TRBJ2-7; no clear D gene. Trimming pared 8 bases from V and 1 base from J, leaving 9 bases between. This CDR3 spans 12 amino acids. The germline CDR1 and CDR2 sequences are SGHAT and FQNNGV. Here the CDR3 reads CASRDWSYEQYF. The CDR3 bases are TGTGCCAGCCGCGACTGGTCCTACGAGCAGTACTTC.

The rearrangement joins TRBV19 to TRBJ2-5; D gene uncertain. V was cut by 0 bases and J by 6 bases, with 8 bases left in between. The V gene's germline CDR1 is LNHDA and CDR2 SQIVND (reference sequence). CDR3 length: 13 amino acids. This chain's CDR3 is CASSIDPVKTQYF. DNA for the CDR3: TGTGCCAGTAGTATAGACCCGGTTAAGACCCAGTACTTC.

This clone was seen just once. This rearrangement joins TRBV4-2 to TRBJ2-1; D might be TRBD2 (5 bases). The CDR3 is 12 amino acids. Germline V CDR1 and CDR2: LGHNA, YNFKEQ. Trimming stripped 8 bases from V and 9 bases from J, with 14 bases between. The CDR3, as DNA: TGTGCCAGCGGGTTCGAGAGCGGTGAGCAGTTCTTC. This codes for CASGFESGEQFF.

The count of this clone is one. J is TRBJ2-3 and V is TRBV28; D might be TRBD2 (6 bases). The germline CDR1 and CDR2 sequences are MDHEN and SYDVKM. Trimming removed 2 bases from V and 6 bases from J, with 15 bases in between. This CDR3 comprises 15 residues. CDR3 in DNA: TGTGCCAGCAGTTTAGGTCTAGCGTTACCCGATACGCAGTATTTT. Protein product: CASSLGLALPDTQYF.

The rearrangement links TRBV19 to TRBJ2-3; the D gene could be TRBD1 or TRBD2 (7 bases each). Germline CDR1 reads LNHDA; CDR2 reads SQIVND (reference sequence). The V end lost 5 bases, the J end lost 1 base, and 16 bases lay between the germline ends. This CDR3 contains 16 residues. The CDR3 sequence is CASSSIQGRGTDTQYF. The CDR3 DNA is TGTGCCAGTAGTTCCATACAGGGGAGGGGCACAGATACGCAGTATTTT.

This clone appeared once. The CDR3 DNA is TGTGCCAGCAGTTACGCCCCACACCCGGTGAGCAATGAGCAGTTCTTC. This sequence encodes CASSYAPHPVSNEQFF. This sequence joins TRBV6-5 and TRBJ2-1; D is undetermined. This CDR3 is built from 16 residues. Germline loops: CDR1 MNHEY, CDR2 SVGAGI. V was shortened by 2 bases and J by 6 bases, with 17 bases between the two germline ends.

Of note for this clone: An end of the junction does not agree with germline; a read error may underlie this. V gene TRBV7-7 combines with J gene TRBJ2-5, with 7 nucleotides matching TRBD2. CDR1 and CDR2 from the germline V gene are SSHAT and FNYEAQ (reference sequence). The CDR3 covers 15 residues. CDR3 sequence (DNA): TGTGCTAGCACCCCGTCTTCGGGGAGGGTAGAGACCCAGTACTTC. Translated, it gives CASTPSSGRVETQYF.

V and J are TRBV21-1 and TRBJ2-5; no check of the table's D call, TRBD2, against the DNA was made. TRBV21-1 is shown as a pseudogene. The CDR3 length is 16 residues. The CDR3 DNA reads as TGTGCCAGCAGCAAAGTGTTGAGGCAGAAAAAAGAGACCCAGTACTTC. It is translated as CASSKVLRQKKETQYF.

The rearrangement uses TRBV27 and TRBJ1-1, with D possibly matching TRBD1 (5 bases). Trimming removed 3 bases at V and 2 bases at J, with 10 bases between. Germline-derived CDR1 and CDR2 are MNHEY and SMNVEV (reference sequence). CDR3 length: 14 amino acids. The CDR3 DNA sequence: TGTGCCAGCAGTTTTAGGGGTACCAACACTGAAGCTTTCTTT. As protein: CASSFRGTNTEAFF.

The genes are TRBV28 and TRBJ1-1, with a tentative D call TRBD1 (6 bases). The CDR3 runs 15 residues. V lost 6 bases and J 1 base, leaving 15 bases between the germline ends. The germline V gene encodes CDR1 MDHEN and CDR2 SYDVKM. The CDR3 here is CASRRAGTQNTEAFF. The CDR3 DNA reads as TGTGCCAGCAGGCGAGCCGGGACACAGAACACTGAAGCTTTCTTT.

V and J are TRBV7-9 and TRBJ1-2, with 10 bases that match TRBD1. CDR1 is SEHNR and CDR2 is FQNEAQ in the germline V gene (reference sequence). V shed 5 bases, J shed 6 bases, and the junction held 12 bases outside the gene matches. The CDR3 length is 16 residues. The CDR3 spells CASSHFRGQGMDGYTF. The DNA for the CDR3 is TGTGCCAGCAGCCACTTCCGGGGACAGGGGATGGATGGCTACACCTTC.

The V call is TRBV27, the J call TRBJ2-7; D remains ambiguous. This CDR3 region has 8 residues. Germline CDR1 MNHEY, CDR2 SMNVEV (reference sequence). The V end was cut by 10 bases, the J end by 3 bases, with 1 base between. CDR3 loop: CANYEQYF. DNA of the CDR3: TGTGCCAACTACGAGCAGTACTTC.